The 26 T cell receptor beta chains given below trace back to one sample, sequenced in a study of cytomegalovirus exposure and HLA in healthy donors. Primers: 60 Vbeta forward and 13 Jbeta reverse. Only in-frame clones appear in the TCRdb table, and some are missing; sequencing was by immunoSEQ multiplex PCR. The profile shows fewer than 200,000 clones, about 85% of them singletons. The sequenced material came from PBMCs. Receptor source: a man between 18 and 29 years old in good health and CMV-seropositive.

The chain links TRBV19 to TRBJ2-1; possibly TRBD2 for D (7 bases). In germline, CDR1 is LNHDA, CDR2 SQIVND (reference sequence). This CDR3 region has 16 residues. The V end lost 5 bases, the J end lost 7 bases, and 21 bases lay between the germline ends. The CDR3 DNA follows: TGTGCCAGTAGTTTCCTGGGGGGGGGCGCATTTAATGAGCAGTTCTTC. The encoded protein is CASSFLGGGAFNEQFF.

The J gene is TRBJ1-1, the V gene TRBV7-9; TRBD1 matches at 7 bases. The CDR3 runs to 13 residues. V trimming: 4 bases; J trimming: 7 bases; junction bases outside the gene matches: 6. Looked up from germline, CDR1 is SEHNR and CDR2 is FQNEAQ (reference sequence). In DNA, the CDR3 is TGTGCCAGCAGCTCCACAGGGGCCTATGAAGCTTTCTTT. It translates to CASSSTGAYEAFF. The whole variable domain, filled in from reference TRBV7-9 and TRBJ1-1, reads DTGVSQNPRHKITKRGQNVTFRCDPISEHNRLYWYRQTLGQGPEFLTYFQNEAQLEKSRLLSDRFSAERPKGSFSTLEIQRTEQGDSAMYLCASSSTGAYEAFFGQGTRLTVV.

This clone was recorded only once. This chain uses TRBV7-2 with TRBJ1-1; D not certain. CDR3 length: 14 amino acids. The germline V gene has CDR1 SGHTA and CDR2 FQGNSA. Trimming removed 5 bases from V and 5 bases from J, with 15 bases in between. The DNA for the CDR3 is TGTGCCAGCAGCCCCGCCTCTGCGGGTACTGAAGCTTTCTTT. As protein: CASSPASAGTEAFF. Complete variable domain (other parts from reference TRBV7-2 and TRBJ1-1): GAGVSQSPSNKVTEKGKDVELRCDPISGHTALYWYRQSLGQGLEFLIYFQGNSAPDKSGLPSDRFSAERTGGSVSTLTIQRTQQEDSAVYLCASSPASAGTEAFFGQGTRLTVV.

The chain uses TRBV7-8 and TRBJ2-3; D perhaps matches TRBD1 (6 bases). The CDR3 covers 16 residues. V dropped 6 bases and J dropped 0 bases, with 16 bases sitting between them. The germline CDR1 and CDR2 sequences are SGHVS and FQNEAQ. For the CDR3, the DNA is TGTGCCAGCAGTCCCCAGGGACACATTAGCACAGATACGCAGTATTTT. Its translation is CASSPQGHISTDTQYF. Together with reference TRBV7-8 and TRBJ2-3, the CDR3 gives the full variable domain: GAGVSQSPRYKVAKRGQDVALRCDPISGHVSLFWYQQALGQGPEFLTYFQNEAQLDKSGLPSDRFFAERPEGSVSTLKIQRTQQEDSAVYLCASSPQGHISTDTQYFGPGTRLTVL.

The V call is TRBV13, the J call TRBJ2-1; D might be TRBD1 (7 bases). CDR1 and CDR2 from the germline V gene are PRHDT and FYEKMQ (reference sequence). Trimming stripped 3 bases from V and 3 bases from J, with 12 bases between. The CDR3 has 15 residues. The CDR3 DNA reads TGTGCCAGCAGCTTCAGGGGGGCCGTCTACAATGAGCAGTTCTTC. This encodes CASSFRGAVYNEQFF.

V and J are TRBV19 and TRBJ2-1, with 7 bases matching TRBD1. V shed 3 bases and J 6 bases; nucleotides not matched to a gene: 8. Germline CDR1 reads LNHDA; CDR2 reads SQIVND (reference sequence). CDR3 length: 15 residues. The CDR3 protein is CASSILGGVTNEQFF. The CDR3 nucleotides are TGTGCCAGTAGTATTCTAGGGGGCGTCACCAATGAGCAGTTCTTC.

The J gene is TRBJ1-4, the V gene TRBV2; D gene uncertain. Per the germline V gene, CDR1 is SNHLY and CDR2 is FYNNEI. The V end was cut by 4 bases, the J end by 5 bases, with 11 bases between. The CDR3 covers 14 residues. CDR3 protein: CASSAHLENEKLFF. The DNA of the CDR3 is TGTGCCAGCAGTGCCCATCTAGAAAATGAAAAACTGTTTTTT.

V is TRBV4-3 and J is TRBJ1-2; 9 positions agree with TRBD1. The germline V gene has CDR1 LGHNA and CDR2 YSLEER. V lost 0 bases, J lost 6 bases, and 8 bases stayed unmatched. The CDR3 covers 16 residues. The CDR3, as DNA: TGCGCCAGCAGCCAAGAGGGGGGACAGGGAATCGATGGCTACACCTTC. This sequence encodes CASSQEGGQGIDGYTF.

In nucleotides, the CDR3 is TGTGCCAGCAGCTCCCCGGGACAGGTTTCACCCCTCCACTTT. Residues: CASSSPGQVSPLHF. The gene calls are TRBV7-2 and TRBJ1-6, with TRBD1 identical over 8 bases. Trimming at V came to 4 bases and at J to 9 bases, leaving 5 bases not matched to a gene. The CDR3 is 14 amino acids. Per the germline V gene, CDR1 is SGHTA and CDR2 is FQGNSA.

This rearrangement joins TRBV6-6 to TRBJ2-6; D remains ambiguous. Germline assignment: CDR1 MNHNY and CDR2 SVGAGI (reference sequence). This CDR3 has 14 amino acids. The V and J ends lost 5 bases and 4 bases respectively, with 9 bases between them. The CDR3: CASSEAYGANVLTF. CDR3 bases: TGTGCCAGCAGTGAGGCGTACGGGGCCAACGTCCTGACTTTC.

The V and J genes are TRBV29-1 and TRBJ1-1; D gene unclear. Germline assignment: CDR1 SQVTM and CDR2 ANQGSEA. The V end was cut by 8 bases, the J end by 1 base, with 11 bases between. The length of the CDR3 is 12 residues. CDR3 protein: CSTEGQNTEAFF. CDR3 bases: TGCAGCACGGAGGGCCAGAACACTGAAGCTTTCTTT.

This clone is a singleton in its sample. The chain carries TRBV4-3 and TRBJ2-5, with a possible D match to TRBD2 (6 bases). Trimming took 0 bases from V and 7 from J, leaving 12 bases between them. Germline loops: CDR1 LGHNA, CDR2 YSLEER. The CDR3 runs 14 residues. DNA for the CDR3: TGCGCCAGCAGCCAAGATGGTACCGGGGGGACCCAGTACTTC. Translation gives CASSQDGTGGTQYF.

Details on this clone: One end of the junction varies from germline; a read error may be responsible. The rearrangement uses TRBV7-2 and TRBJ1-6; 7 bases agree with TRBD1. The length of the CDR3 is 17 residues. Germline loops: CDR1 SGHTA, CDR2 FQGNSA. The CDR3 is CASSLPPSGGYRSPLYF. Written as DNA, the CDR3 is TGTGCCAGCAGCTTACCTCCCTCAGGGGGATATAGGTCACCCCTCTACTTT.

The chain links TRBV7-3 to TRBJ1-6, with 9 bases that match TRBD1. The length of the CDR3 is 20 residues. With V trimmed by 0 bases and J by 0 bases, 9 bases remained unmatched. Germline V gene data show CDR1 as SGHTA and CDR2 as FQGTGA. The CDR3 DNA is TGTGCCAGCAGCTTAACGTTGGGACAGGGAATTAGCTCCTATAATTCACCCCTCCACTTT. As protein: CASSLTLGQGISSYNSPLHF.

This chain links TRBV6-5 with TRBJ2-7, with a tentative D call TRBD2 (5 bases). Trimming took off 6 bases at V and 3 bases at J, with 15 bases between the two ends. This CDR3 comprises 14 residues. From germline, CDR1 is MNHEY and CDR2 SVGAGI. This chain's CDR3 is CASSEDGKDYEQYF. In DNA, the CDR3 is TGTGCCAGCAGCGAGGACGGGAAGGACTACGAGCAGTACTTC.

This clone was seen only once. The V and J genes are TRBV27 and TRBJ2-2, with 8 nucleotides matching TRBD1. Germline assignment: CDR1 MNHEY and CDR2 SMNVEV (reference sequence). The CDR3 runs 17 residues. J was trimmed by 8 bases and V by 0 bases; bases with no gene match: 11. CDR3: CASSLSKWTGLTGELFF. CDR3 DNA: TGTGCCAGCAGTTTATCGAAGTGGACAGGGTTGACGGGGGAGCTGTTTTTT.

The V and J genes are TRBV4-1 and TRBJ2-5; a weak D match, TRBD2 (8 bases). Germline V lookup: CDR1 MGHRA, CDR2 YSYEKL. Trimming shortened V by 1 base and J by 7 bases, and 19 bases separated the two germline ends. The CDR3 spans 16 residues. CDR3 in amino acids: CASSQVATGREVTQYF. CDR3 coding DNA: TGCGCCAGCAGCCAAGTAGCGACAGGGCGGGAGGTGACCCAGTACTTC.

The J gene is TRBJ2-7, the V gene TRBV18, with a possible D match to TRBD2 (5 bases). V was clipped by 3 bases and J by 4 bases, with 13 bases between them. CDR3 length equals 14 residues. Germline-derived CDR1 and CDR2 are KGHSH and LQKENI. CDR3 in DNA: TGTGCCAGCTCACCGGCGGCGACGGGATACGAGCAGTACTTC. Protein: CASSPAATGYEQYF.

V usage is TRBV5-1 and J usage is TRBJ1-1; 7 nucleotides align to TRBD1. With V trimmed by 2 bases and J by 4 bases, 2 bases remained unmatched. Germline V CDR1 and CDR2: SGHRS, YFSETQ. The CDR3 consists of 13 residues. The CDR3 loop reads CASSLGGGTEAFF. In DNA form, the CDR3 reads TGCGCCAGCAGCTTAGGGGGCGGCACTGAAGCTTTCTTT. The variable domain in full, completed from reference TRBV5-1 and TRBJ1-1, reads KAGVTQTPRYLIKTRGQQVTLSCSPISGHRSVSWYQQTPGQGLQFLFEYFSETQRNKGNFPGRFSGRQFSNSRSEMNVSTLELGDSALYLCASSLGGGTEAFFGQGTRLTVV.

The rearrangement uses TRBV5-1 and TRBJ1-2; the match to TRBD1 covers 7 bases. Germline assignment: CDR1 SGHRS and CDR2 YFSETQ. V trimming: 0 bases; J trimming: 8 bases; junction bases outside the gene matches: 7. The CDR3 sequence is 14 residues long. The CDR3 DNA sequence: TGCGCCAGCAGCTTGGGACAGGGATCATGGGGCTACACCTTC. Translating it yields CASSLGQGSWGYTF.

This clone was counted only a few times. The chain carries TRBV4-3 and TRBJ2-1; 9 bases are a match to TRBD2. With V trimmed by 0 bases and J by 5 bases, 2 bases remained unmatched. This CDR3 has 15 residues. The V gene's germline CDR1 is LGHNA and CDR2 YSLEER. Here the CDR3 reads CASSQDSGGNNEQFF. In nucleotides, the CDR3 is TGCGCCAGCAGCCAAGATAGCGGGGGCAACAATGAGCAGTTCTTC.

This clone appeared a single time. V is TRBV6-5 and J is TRBJ1-1, with D possibly being TRBD1 (6 bases). The CDR3 is 14 residues long. The V end lost 6 bases, the J end lost 1 base, and 12 bases lay between the germline ends. Germline CDR1 is MNHEY and CDR2 is SVGAGI. As DNA, the CDR3 is TGTGCCAGCAGCGAAGGACAGCAGAACACTGAAGCTTTCTTT. Protein: CASSEGQQNTEAFF.

The V and J genes are TRBV6-5 and TRBJ1-1; no reliable D call. Germline assignment: CDR1 MNHEY and CDR2 SVGAGI. This CDR3 has 15 residues. With 4 bases removed from V and 0 bases from J, the gap between germline ends came to 12 bases. The CDR3 DNA reads TGTGCCAGCAGTTTCCGCAGGCCTATGAACACTGAAGCTTTCTTT. Its translation: CASSFRRPMNTEAFF.

The chain carries TRBV5-1 and TRBJ2-3, with 11 bases that match TRBD2. CDR1 is SGHRS and CDR2 is YFSETQ in the germline V gene. The junction had 3 bases not matched to a gene; V was cut back by 4 bases and J by 2 bases. CDR3 length equals 15 residues. In nucleotides, the CDR3 is TGCGCCAGCAGCATGGGACTAGCGGTCACAGATACGCAGTATTTT. Amino acid sequence: CASSMGLAVTDTQYF.

The chain couples TRBV27 to TRBJ1-5; 7 bases agree with TRBD1. Germline CDR1 MNHEY, CDR2 SMNVEV (reference sequence). CDR3 length equals 13 residues. Trimming cost V 6 bases and J 9 bases; bases outside gene matches: 8. The CDR3, as DNA: TGTGCCAGCAGCAGACAGGGCGGTCTGCCCCAGCATTTT. Encoded protein: CASSRQGGLPQHF.

This clone has just one count. The J gene is TRBJ2-7, the V gene TRBV5-6; a possible D gene is TRBD1 (6 bases). The CDR3 totals 14 residues. CDR1 SGHDT and CDR2 YYEEEE come from the germline V gene. The V gene lost 2 bases and the J gene lost 4 bases, with 13 bases spanning the gap. CDR3 residues: CASSFGQLRYEQYF. The CDR3 nucleotides are TGTGCCAGCAGCTTCGGACAGCTTAGGTACGAGCAGTACTTC.